Detailed here is one T cell receptor beta chain. Its antigen is not identified. CDR3 size: 14 residues. The germline CDR1 and CDR2 sequences are SGHRS and YFSETQ. Unstimulated naive, memory, effector memory and TEMRA subsets from a few donor pairs have been sequenced, the authors report. This sample stems from a study of siplizumab effects on memory and regulatory T cells. The study, taken as a whole, reports: Only a minor fraction of alloreactive clones mapped to unstimulated subsets. Relative to controls at roughly 26%, mappable alloreactive CD4+ clones exhibited a mean Treg-derived proportion of approximately 70% with siplizumab. Siplizumab, the agent tested, significantly reduced alloreactive sequences traceable to unstimulated CD4+ memory cells.

Using immunoSEQ multiplex PCR, the repertoire was profiled, and TCRdb retains in-frame clones only, with some absent. This table has some 100,000 clones, roughly 96% appearing once. The chain uses TRBV5-1 and TRBJ2-5, with a possible D match to TRBD2 (5 bases). The end of the DNA aligns better with TRBJ2-7, so the J call may be wrong. Sequencing input: naive CD4+ T cells sorted from blood. This receptor was identified in a human donor in good health. The CDR3 nucleotides read TGCGCCAGCAGCCCCGGACTGATAACCTACGAGCAGTACTTC. The encoded protein is CASSPGLITYEQYF.